Listed below are T cell receptor beta chains from one sample, sequenced in a study of CD8 T cells in Susac syndrome. TCRdb independently ran MiXCR on the immunoSEQ multiplex PCR reads; one entry per CDR3 protein. The sample shows about 150,000 distinct CDR3 sequences, 94% of them seen only once. Sequenced sample: CD4+ T cells from PBMCs. These receptors all stem from a human donor in good health. The CDR3 runs from the conserved cysteine through the conserved F or W. A D gene is named only where the DNA matches it firmly. The listing skips clone size in some rows; elsewhere it reads once, few, many or a size class.

d_gene,v_gene,abundance,j_gene,CDR3nt,CDR3aa
TRBD2,TRBV5-8,NA,TRBJ2-2,TGTGCCAGCAGCCATCGAGCGGGATCGAACACCGGGGAGCTGTTTTTT,CASSHRAGSNTGELFF
TRBD2,TRBV18,once,TRBJ2-5,TGTGCCAGCTCACCGCTAGCGGGGGCGGGCCAAGAGACCCAGTACTTC,CASSPLAGAGQETQYF
NA,TRBV19,once,TRBJ2-3,TGTGCCAGTAACTTGGGGGGCACAGATACGCAGTATTTT,CASNLGGTDTQYF
NA,TRBV18,NA,TRBJ1-2,TGTGCCAGCTCACCGGGCCAGGACTATGGCTACACCTTC,CASSPGQDYGYTF
NA,TRBV5-1,NA,TRBJ2-7,TGCGCCAGCAGCTTGAAAAACAGCGCCTACGAGCAGTACTTC,CASSLKNSAYEQYF
NA,TRBV28,NA,TRBJ2-7,TGTGCCAGCACCAGCCGACATAGGACCTACGAGCAGTACTTC,CASTSRHRTYEQYF
NA,TRBV29-1,NA,TRBJ1-1,TGCAGCGTTGCTCTGGGGGGAGCGACTGAAGCTTTCTTT,CSVALGGATEAFF
TRBD2,TRBV18,NA,TRBJ2-3,TGTGCCAGCTCACCATCGACTAGCGGGAGGGCCCCCGTTGTGACAGATACGCAGTATTTT,CASSPSTSGRAPVVTDTQYF
NA,TRBV3-1,NA,TRBJ1-2,TGTGCCAGCAGCCAAGGGGGCACCCTCTATGGCTACACCTTC,CASSQGGTLYGYTF
NA,TRBV10-3,NA,TRBJ2-7,TGTGCCATCAGTGCGGGGTACGAGCAGTACTTC,CAISAGYEQYF
NA,TRBV24-1,NA,TRBJ2-1,TGTGCCACCAGTGATTCAGGGACGGTCGCTTTTAATGAGCAGTTCTTC,CATSDSGTVAFNEQFF
NA,TRBV6-6,NA,TRBJ1-1,TGTGCCAGCAGTTATTTGGCCACCACTGAAGCTTTCTTT,CASSYLATTEAFF
NA,TRBV10-3,once,TRBJ2-1,TGTGCCATCAGCCCCTGGGAAGGGGCGAATGAGCAGTTCTTC,CAISPWEGANEQFF
TRBD2,TRBV10-3,NA,TRBJ2-7,TGTGCCATCAAAGGTGGACTAGCGGGAGTGGGTGAGCAGTACTTC,CAIKGGLAGVGEQYF
NA,TRBV5-1,NA,TRBJ2-7,TGCGCCAGCAGCTTAGTCAGGGGCCACGAGCAGTACTTC,CASSLVRGHEQYF
TRBD2,TRBV30,NA,TRBJ2-3,TGTGCCTGGAGTTTCCTAGCGGGAGGCACAGATACGCAGTATTTT,CAWSFLAGGTDTQYF
NA,TRBV12-3/TRBV12-4,NA,TRBJ1-1,TGTGCCAGCAGTGGGGTGAACACTGAAGCTTTCTTT,CASSGVNTEAFF
TRBD2,TRBV20-1,NA,TRBJ2-1,TGCAGTGCTCCCCTAGCTTACGGGAGGGCCTACAATGAGCAGTTCTTC,CSAPLAYGRAYNEQFF
TRBD2,TRBV14,NA,TRBJ2-7,TGTGCCAGCAGCCAAGAGGTTGGGATAGCGGGGCAGTACTTC,CASSQEVGIAGQYF
TRBD2,TRBV29-1,NA,TRBJ2-5,TGCAGCGTTACACCGGGACTAGCGGGAACGGAGACCCAGTACTTC,CSVTPGLAGTETQYF
TRBD1,TRBV6-2/TRBV6-3,NA,TRBJ1-1,TGTGCCAGCAGCTGGACAGGAACCACTGAAGCTTTCTTT,CASSWTGTTEAFF
NA,TRBV7-9,NA,TRBJ2-5,TGTGCCAGCAGCTCCGGGGGTAGCGAGGAGACCCAGTACTTC,CASSSGGSEETQYF
TRBD2,TRBV19,NA,TRBJ2-1,TGTGCCAGTAGTAATAGACTAGCGGGAAACTCTTACAATGAGCAGTTCTTC,CASSNRLAGNSYNEQFF
TRBD1,TRBV18,NA,TRBJ1-5,TGTGCCAGCTCACCATCGATCACAGGGGATAGTCAGCCCCAGCATTTT,CASSPSITGDSQPQHF
NA,TRBV11-2,NA,TRBJ1-1,TGTGCCAGCAGCTCGGTGGGGTTAATGAACACTGAAGCTTTCTTT,CASSSVGLMNTEAFF
TRBD2,TRBV3-1,NA,TRBJ2-7,TGTGCCAGCAGCCAAGATTCCCCGGGACTAGCGGGAGGAGAAACCTACGAGCAGTACTTC,CASSQDSPGLAGGETYEQYF
TRBD1,TRBV3-1,NA,TRBJ2-1,TGTGCCAGCAGCCAGCCAGGACAGGGCGGGTCCAATGAGCAGTTCTTC,CASSQPGQGGSNEQFF
NA,TRBV6-5,NA,TRBJ2-1,TGTGCCAGCAGTTACGGTTGGGACAATGAGCAGTTCTTC,CASSYGWDNEQFF
NA,TRBV14,NA,TRBJ2-2,TGTGCCAGCAGCCTTGGACGGGGAAGAAACACCGGGGAGCTGTTTTTT,CASSLGRGRNTGELFF
TRBD2,TRBV20-1,NA,TRBJ2-3,TGCAGTGCCACACTAGCGGGAGAGCACACAGATACGCAGTATTTT,CSATLAGEHTDTQYF
NA,TRBV18,NA,TRBJ2-7,TGTGCCAGCTCTCAGGGGAAATCCTACGAGCAGTACTTC,CASSQGKSYEQYF
TRBD1,TRBV12-3/TRBV12-4,NA,TRBJ2-7,TGTGCCAGCAGCCTACAGACAGGGGGGTCTAATTTCTACGAGCAGTACTTC,CASSLQTGGSNFYEQYF
NA,TRBV2,NA,TRBJ1-2,TGTGCCAGCAGTGTCTACGGTTATGGCTACACCTTC,CASSVYGYGYTF
TRBD1,TRBV12-3/TRBV12-4,NA,TRBJ1-1,TGTGCCAGCAGCCCTCGACAGGGAGCGGACACTGAAGCTTTCTTT,CASSPRQGADTEAFF
NA,TRBV28,NA,TRBJ1-2,TGTGCCAGCAGTTTGGGAAACAACTATGGCTACACCTTC,CASSLGNNYGYTF
NA,TRBV30,NA,TRBJ2-7,TGTGCCTGGAGTGCGCGTTACAACGAGCAGTACTTC,CAWSARYNEQYF
NA,TRBV19,NA,TRBJ2-7,TGTGCCAGTAGTACTCTAACTAGCGAGCAGTACTTC,CASSTLTSEQYF
NA,TRBV28,NA,TRBJ2-1,TGTGCCAGTGCCGTAAGGGATGAGCAGTTCTTC,CASAVRDEQFF
TRBD2,TRBV19,NA,TRBJ2-3,TGTGCCAGTAGTACAAATCTAGCGGGATCCCTAAAGAAGGCCACAGATACGCAGTATTTT,CASSTNLAGSLKKATDTQYF
TRBD2,TRBV2,NA,TRBJ2-1,TGTGCCAGCGCCCTAGCGGGGGGCCCTTCACTTAATGAGCAGTTCTTC,CASALAGGPSLNEQFF
NA,TRBV5-1,NA,TRBJ2-2,TGCGCCAGCAGCTTGCCCAGCGCCACGAACACCGGGGAGCTGTTTTTT,CASSLPSATNTGELFF